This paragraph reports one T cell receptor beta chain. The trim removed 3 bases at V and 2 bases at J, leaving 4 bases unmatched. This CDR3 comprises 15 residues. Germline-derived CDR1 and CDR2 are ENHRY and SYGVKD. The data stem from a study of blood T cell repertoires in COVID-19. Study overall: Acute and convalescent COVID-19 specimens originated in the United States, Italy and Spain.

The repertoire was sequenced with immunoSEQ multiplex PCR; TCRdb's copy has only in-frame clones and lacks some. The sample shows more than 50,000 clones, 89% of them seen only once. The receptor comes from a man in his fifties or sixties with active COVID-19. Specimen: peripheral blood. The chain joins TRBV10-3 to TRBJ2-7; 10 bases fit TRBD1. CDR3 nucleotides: TGTGCCATCAGTGAAGGGACAGGGGATGCCTACGAGCAGTACTTC. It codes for CAISEGTGDAYEQYF.